The sequence of this T cell receptor beta chain was determined in a study of cytomegalovirus exposure and HLA in healthy donors. V was clipped by 0 bases and J by 6 bases; unmatched bases: 11. CDR1 is MRHNA, CDR2 SNTAGT, per germline. The CDR3 is 17 residues long. This PCR relied on a set of 60 Vbeta primers and 13 Jbeta primers. The data were produced by immunoSEQ multiplex PCR, yet TCRdb's version contains in-frame clones alone and is incomplete. The data hold about 150,000 clones, with approximately 70% observed a single time. The V gene is TRBV6-4, the J gene TRBJ2-1, with 7 bases fitting TRBD2. Sequenced sample: PBMCs. The TCR was taken from a young woman in good health and CMV-seronegative. CDR3 sequence (DNA): TGTGCCAGCAGTGACTCGGCCGTGGGGAGGGCCCCCAATGAGCAGTTCTTC. It is translated as CASSDSAVGRAPNEQFF.